This note documents a single T cell receptor beta chain sequence. The germline gives CDR1 SEHNR, CDR2 FQNEAQ (reference sequence). The V end was cut by 3 bases, the J end by 0 bases, with 14 bases between. The CDR3 runs to 16 residues. This sample stems from a study of blood T cell repertoires in COVID-19. Turning to the study itself: The cDNA or gDNA used as material had been derived from T cells, B-cell-depleted T cells, or PBMCs.

Method: immunoSEQ multiplex PCR; TCRdb's copy keeps in-frame clones and lacks some. The repertoire includes 80,000 to 90,000 clones, approximately 79% of them detected once, and about 11% sits in the top ten. Sequencing input: peripheral blood. The chain has TRBV7-9 and TRBJ1-1; possible D gene TRBD1, 5 bases. The source of this sequence is a man between 65 and 85 years old with acute or convalescent COVID-19. The CDR3 nucleotides are TGTGCCAGCAGCTTCCCGACAGAGGTAATGAACACTGAAGCTTTCTTT. Its translation: CASSFPTEVMNTEAFF.